This is a list of T cell receptor beta chains from one sample in a study of T cell responses to AZD1222 COVID-19 vaccine. Data came from immunoSEQ multiplex PCR; TCRdb stores just in-frame clones and leaves some out. The data hold around 180,000 clones, with just over 90% observed a single time. Material: peripheral blood, obtained on day 0 of AZD1222 vaccination. These receptors came from an adult in good health. CDR3s include the opening cysteine and the closing phenylalanine or tryptophan. Each record gives: CDR3 length, V gene, clone size, D gene, J gene, CDR3 DNA, CDR3 protein. A D gene is named only where the DNA matches it firmly. Not every row has a clone size; where given, it reads once, few, many or a size class.

13	TRBV15	.	.	TRBJ1-4	TGTGCCACCAGCAGAGATTCCTCAAGAACACTGTTTTTT	CATSRDSSRTLFF
13	TRBV19	once	.	TRBJ1-5	TGTGCCAGTAGTATTTTGCCGGCTCAGCCCCAGCATTTT	CASSILPAQPQHF
16	TRBV27	.	.	TRBJ1-6	TGTGCCAGCAGTTTATGGGGGGCCACCTATAATTCACCCCTCCACTTT	CASSLWGATYNSPLHF
18	TRBV9	.	TRBD1	TRBJ2-2	TGTGCCAGCAGCCCGAGAAGGACAGGACGATCGAACACCGGGGAGCTGTTTTTT	CASSPRRTGRSNTGELFF
16	TRBV7-2	.	.	TRBJ2-5	TGTGCCAGCAGCTTAGATTATTCCGGGCGACAAGAGACCCAGTACTTC	CASSLDYSGRQETQYF
17	TRBV30	.	TRBD1	TRBJ1-6	TGTGCCTGGAGTGTACTGGGGGGACAGTCCGGCAGTTCACCCCTCCACTTT	CAWSVLGGQSGSSPLHF
12	TRBV7-2	.	.	TRBJ2-5	TGTGCCAGCAGCCGAAGGGGAGAGACCCAGTACTTC	CASSRRGETQYF
14	TRBV7-6	.	.	TRBJ2-3	TGTGCCAGCAGCTTAGCGCAGACGGCAGATACGCAGTATTTT	CASSLAQTADTQYF
15	TRBV7-9	.	.	TRBJ1-2	TGTGCCAGCAGCCCAGACGGCGGAGCTAACTATGGCTACACCTTC	CASSPDGGANYGYTF
14	TRBV4-3	.	.	TRBJ1-3	TGCGCCAGCAGCCTTACCATCTCTGGAAACACCATATATTTT	CASSLTISGNTIYF
18	TRBV7-2	.	.	TRBJ2-1	TGTGCCAGCAGCTTAAAGCACCCCCGGGACCGGGATTACAATGAGCAGTTCTTC	CASSLKHPRDRDYNEQFF
16	TRBV27	.	TRBD1	TRBJ1-6	TGTGCCAGCAGTTTATTTCCCAGGGGGTTGTATTCACCCCTCCACTTT	CASSLFPRGLYSPLHF
14	TRBV18	.	.	TRBJ2-2	TGTGCCAGCTCACCCCAGGCGAACACCGGGGAGCTGTTTTTT	CASSPQANTGELFF
15	TRBV2	.	TRBD1	TRBJ2-7	TGTGCCAGCAGGGAAAGGACAGGGGGATCCTACGAGCAGTACTTC	CASRERTGGSYEQYF
14	TRBV4-2	.	TRBD2	TRBJ2-7	TGTGCCAGCAGCCAAGACGGACTAGCCTACGAGCAGTACTTC	CASSQDGLAYEQYF
15	TRBV7-7	few	.	TRBJ1-2	TGTGCTAGCAGCTTATGCCGACAGCTCTTCGGTGGCTACACCTTC	CASSLCRQLFGGYTF
15	TRBV7-7	.	.	TRBJ1-4	TGTGCCAGCAGCCTGACCGACGGATTCAATGAAAAACTGTTTTTT	CASSLTDGFNEKLFF
15	TRBV4-3	once	.	TRBJ2-3	TGCGCCAGCAGCCAAGGTCGGATGAGCACAGATACGCAGTATTTT	CASSQGRMSTDTQYF
16	TRBV27	.	TRBD2	TRBJ2-7	TGTGCCAGCCGAGGGGTTCGGGGGGGCATCGGCTACGAGCAGTACTTC	CASRGVRGGIGYEQYF
15	TRBV2	few	.	TRBJ2-3	TGTGCCAGCAAGGTGGGACTCCCGGGAAAAGATACGCAGTATTTT	CASKVGLPGKDTQYF
15	TRBV5-1	.	.	TRBJ2-5	TGCGCCAGCAGACCGTTCACAGGCCCCCAAGAGACCCAGTACTTC	CASRPFTGPQETQYF
17	TRBV7-2	.	.	TRBJ1-6	TGTGCCAGCAGCTTATACGAAGAAACAGGGAGCAATTCACCCCTCCACTTT	CASSLYEETGSNSPLHF
14	TRBV7-2	.	.	TRBJ2-1	TGTGCCAGCAGCCGTGGGACCATCTACAATGAGCAGTTCTTC	CASSRGTIYNEQFF
13	TRBV6-5	.	.	TRBJ1-2	TGTGCCAGCAGTTACGAAATTAACTATGGCTACACCTTC	CASSYEINYGYTF
15	TRBV19	few	TRBD1	TRBJ1-1	TGTGCCAGTAGTATCAGGGGGCGTTTGAACACTGAAGCTTTCTTT	CASSIRGRLNTEAFF
18	TRBV6-4	.	.	TRBJ2-5	TGTGCCAGCAGTGACTCGGGAGAGACAGTCATCAATGGGGAGACCCAGTACTTC	CASSDSGETVINGETQYF
13	TRBV6-1	.	.	TRBJ1-5	TGTGCCAGCAGCCTTGACAGCAATCAGCCCCAGCATTTT	CASSLDSNQPQHF
14	TRBV18	.	.	TRBJ1-6	TGTGCCAGCTCACCAAACTCGGATAATTCACCCCTCCACTTT	CASSPNSDNSPLHF
15	TRBV30	.	TRBD1	TRBJ2-2	TGTGCCTGGGATCCTGGGACAGGGGGGACCGGGGAGCTGTTTTTT	CAWDPGTGGTGELFF
17	TRBV3-1/TRBV3-2	.	.	TRBJ2-7	TGTGCCAGCAGCCAAGACGGGCTACCCGAACACCCCTACGAGCAGTACTTC	CASSQDGLPEHPYEQYF
17	TRBV6-2/TRBV6-3	.	.	TRBJ2-4	TGTGCCAGCAGTTCGGACTACTCAGGGGTGGCCAAAAACATTCAGTACTTC	CASSSDYSGVAKNIQYF
14	TRBV6-5	.	.	TRBJ2-2	TGTGCCAGCAGTCAGAGGGGCGGCACCGGGGAGCTGTTTTTT	CASSQRGGTGELFF
13	TRBV27	.	TRBD1	TRBJ1-2	TGTGCCAGCAGTCTAGACAGGGACTATGGCTACACCTTC	CASSLDRDYGYTF
15	TRBV2	.	.	TRBJ1-4	TGTGCCAGCACCCGAACCAGGGAAGGGAGGGAAAAACTGTTTTTT	CASTRTREGREKLFF
11	TRBV20-1	.	.	TRBJ2-3	TGCAGTGCCCAAGACGCAGATACGCAGTATTTT	CSAQDADTQYF
17	TRBV24-1	.	.	TRBJ1-5	TGTGCCCCCCATCGAGGGGGGATTGCTTCGGGCAATCAGCCCCAGCATTTT	CAPHRGGIASGNQPQHF
15	TRBV3-1/TRBV3-2	.	TRBD2	TRBJ2-1	TGTGCCAGCAGCCAAGTTGGGGCGGGGGACAATGAGCAGTTCTTC	CASSQVGAGDNEQFF
11	TRBV20-1	.	.	TRBJ1-2	TGCAGTGGCAGGGACGGCTATGGCTACACCTTC	CSGRDGYGYTF
14	TRBV6-6	once	TRBD1	TRBJ1-2	TGTGCCAGCAGTGATGGGACAGGGGCGGCTGGCTACACCTTC	CASSDGTGAAGYTF
15	TRBV27	.	.	TRBJ1-4	TGTGCCAGCAGTTTTTTCGGAGGTGAAGATGAAAAACTGTTTTTT	CASSFFGGEDEKLFF
14	TRBV19	.	.	TRBJ1-2	TGTGCCAGTAGTATGTCTTCGGGGGCGGATGGCTACACCTTC	CASSMSSGADGYTF
13	TRBV6-5	.	.	TRBJ1-3	TGTGCCAGCAGTTACTCGAGGGGGGAAACCATATATTTT	CASSYSRGETIYF